These 25 T cell receptor beta chains were sequenced from one sample in a study of blood T cells in healthy people across ages (dated by TCRdb to the mid-2010s). Libraries were built with 5' RACE. The second PCR ran for about 7 to 11 cycles and used a J-beta primer mix along with a sample-barcoded 5' primer. TCRdb reworked the public reads: Q25 trimming with fastp, MiXCR clone assembly, productive beta chains retained. One record per CDR3 amino acid sequence lists the most common genes and DNA. The sample table records around 1,800,000 distinct CDR3 sequences; about 39% of these occur just once. The ten largest account for 20% to 25% of the sample. The specimen sequenced was blood. These receptors all come from a human donor in good health.

V is TRBV7-9 and J is TRBJ1-1; D gene ambiguous. Deletions cut 3 bases from V and 7 bases from J, with 18 bases between. CDR3 size: 15 residues. In germline, CDR1 is SEHNR, CDR2 FQNEAQ (reference sequence). The DNA of the CDR3 is TGTGCCAGCAGCTTTCCGGGAAATTACGACCGTGAAGCTTTCTTT. Translation gives CASSFPGNYDREAFF.

This clonotype was detected only a few times. A read error may produce the germline difference seen at one junction end. The genes are TRBV7-2 and TRBJ2-5, with D perhaps TRBD1 (5 bases). Germline lookup yields CDR1 SGHTA and CDR2 FQGNSA. The CDR3 is 14 amino acids. The CDR3 here is CASSPQTVQETQDF. The CDR3 DNA is TGTGCCAGCAGCCCACAGACAGTCCAAGAGACCCAGGACTTC.

This clonotype showed up just once. Its ends do not fully match the called genes, so a read error is possible. This chain joins TRBV3-1 and TRBJ2-1, with 11 bases lining up with TRBD2. This CDR3 contains 18 residues. The germline V gene has CDR1 LGHDT and CDR2 YNNKEL (reference sequence). This chain's CDR3 is CASGQSQLAGGPGNEQFF. In DNA, the CDR3 is TGTGCCAGCGGCCAAAGTCAATTAGCGGGAGGGCCGGGTAATGAGCAGTTCTTC.

The V call is TRBV25-1, the J call TRBJ2-7; unclear D gene. The CDR3 spans 12 residues. The germline gives CDR1 MGHDK, CDR2 SYGVNS. V gave up 4 bases and J gave up 5 bases, with 9 bases separating them. CDR3 nucleotide sequence: TGTGCCAGCAGTGTCCGGAGCGACGAGCAGTACTTC. It yields the protein CASSVRSDEQYF.

A single count supports this clonotype. This chain joins TRBV7-2 and TRBJ2-3; D possibly uses TRBD1 or TRBD2 (6 bases each). The CDR3 covers 18 residues. Germline V gene data show CDR1 as SGHTA and CDR2 as FQGNSA. Trimming took 5 bases from V and 5 from J, leaving 26 bases between them. The CDR3 loop reads CASSTRSGGLHPQDTQYF. DNA for the CDR3: TGTGCCAGCAGCACACGCTCCGGGGGCCTCCACCCCCAAGATACGCAGTATTTT.

The chain links TRBV10-3 to TRBJ2-7, with 10 nucleotides matching TRBD1. J lost 3 bases, V lost 6 bases, and 5 bases had no gene match. The CDR3 is 14 residues long. The germline V gene encodes CDR1 ENHRY and CDR2 SYGVKD. CDR3 in amino acids: CAIRPGTGDYEQYF. CDR3 nucleotide sequence: TGTGCCATCAGACCCGGGACAGGGGACTACGAGCAGTACTTC.

The chain recombines TRBV12-3 or TRBV12-4 with TRBJ2-7; D is unclear. The CDR3 has 14 amino acids. Trimming left V 3 bases short and J 6 bases short, with 15 bases between. The CDR3 sequence is CASSFMGLEAEQYF. CDR3 nucleotide sequence: TGTGCCAGCAGTTTTATGGGGTTAGAAGCCGAGCAGTACTTC.

This sequence joins TRBV20-1 and TRBJ1-2, with 7 bases matching TRBD1. Germline CDR1 and CDR2: DFQATT and SNEGSKA (reference sequence). The ends lost 0 bases at V and 4 bases at J; junction bases unmatched: 5. The CDR3 consists of 14 residues. Here the CDR3 reads CSARDRTGRYGYTF. The CDR3, as DNA: TGCAGTGCTAGAGATCGGACAGGACGCTATGGCTACACCTTC.

This clonotype was recorded only once. J is TRBJ2-3 and V is TRBV6-2 or TRBV6-3; D may correspond to TRBD1 or TRBD2 (5 bases each). The germline CDR1 and CDR2 sequences are MNHEY and SVGEGT. V was trimmed by 1 base and J by 5 bases, leaving 13 bases between them. The CDR3 has 15 residues. The CDR3 spells CASSYWGSRGDTQYF. In DNA form, the CDR3 reads TGTGCCAGCAGTTACTGGGGGAGTAGAGGAGATACGCAGTATTTT.

The rearrangement links TRBV28 to TRBJ1-4; a possible D gene is TRBD1 (5 bases). V lost 4 bases, J lost 5 bases, and 14 bases lay in between. The CDR3 has 15 amino acids. From germline, CDR1 is MDHEN and CDR2 SYDVKM. Written as DNA, the CDR3 is TGTGCCAGCAGTTCCCCCGGATCAGGGAATGAAAAACTGTTTTTT. Protein product: CASSSPGSGNEKLFF.

The chain recombines TRBV5-1 with TRBJ2-4, with a possible D match to TRBD1 (5 bases). The DNA end is more similar to TRBJ2-7, so the J call may be wrong. CDR3 size: 14 residues. Germline V gene lookup returns CDR1 SGHRS and CDR2 YFSETQ. The CDR3 DNA reads TGCGCCAGCAGCAAACCCGACGACAGCTACGAGCAGTACTTC. The encoded protein is CASSKPDDSYEQYF.

The rearrangement uses TRBV12-3 or TRBV12-4 and TRBJ1-1; D remains ambiguous. Between the trimmed V and J ends, which lost 2 bases and 5 bases, there was a span of 3 bases. CDR3 length: 11 residues. CDR3 amino acids: CASSLTTEAFF. The CDR3 nucleotides are TGTGCCAGCAGTTTAACGACTGAAGCTTTCTTT.

The chain combines TRBV5-1 with TRBJ2-2; no definite D call. Deletions cut 3 bases from V and 1 base from J, with 7 bases between. Germline CDR1 reads SGHRS; CDR2 reads YFSETQ. There are 14 residues in the CDR3. CDR3 bases: TGCGCCAGCAGCTCAGGATGGAACACCGGGGAGCTGTTTTTT. As protein: CASSSGWNTGELFF.

The V gene is TRBV5-6, the J gene TRBJ1-5; no clear D gene. The germline CDR1 and CDR2 sequences are SGHDT and YYEEEE. V was cut by 2 bases and J by 9 bases, with 15 bases left in between. The CDR3 loop spans 14 amino acids. CDR3 region: CASSFSGELSPQHF. CDR3 nucleotide sequence: TGTGCCAGCAGCTTTTCTGGGGAGCTCTCGCCCCAGCATTTT.

The chain is built from TRBV20-1 and TRBJ2-3; 13 nucleotides line up with TRBD2. Trimming removed 6 bases from V and 3 bases from J; junction bases left unmatched: 12. CDR1 is DFQATT, CDR2 SNEGSKA, per germline (reference sequence). This CDR3 region has 17 residues. The DNA for the CDR3 is TGCAGTGCGCAAGGCGGGACTAGCGGGACCGGTACAGATACGCAGTATTTT. It codes for CSAQGGTSGTGTDTQYF.

This chain joins TRBV5-6 and TRBJ1-2; D ambiguous. V was clipped by 4 bases and J by 2 bases, with 12 bases between them. CDR3 length: 14 residues. Germline V CDR1 and CDR2: SGHDT, YYEEEE. CDR3 region: CASSDGAVNYGYTF. Written as DNA, the CDR3 is TGTGCCAGCAGCGACGGCGCGGTGAACTATGGCTACACCTTC.

The chain combines TRBV4-2 with TRBJ1-1, with unresolved D. V lost 2 bases and J 0 bases, leaving 13 bases between the germline ends. This CDR3 is 16 amino acids long. CDR1 is LGHNA and CDR2 is YNFKEQ in the germline V gene. The CDR3 bases are TGTGCCAGCAGCCAACTCGCCCTGAGTTTGAACACTGAAGCTTTCTTT. This encodes CASSQLALSLNTEAFF.

This clonotype was seen more than once but under ten times. For the CDR3, the DNA is TGTGCCAGCAGCTTGGCGACAGGGGGCGAGCAGTACTTC. It yields the protein CASSLATGGEQYF. V and J are TRBV7-6 and TRBJ2-4, with 9 bases identical to TRBD1. The better agreement between TRBJ2-7 and the DNA end casts doubt on the J call. CDR1 is SGHVS, CDR2 FNYEAQ, per germline. The CDR3 sequence is 13 residues long.

On this clonotype itself: Mismatch with germline at one junction end may stem from a read error. This sequence joins TRBV29-1 and TRBJ2-6, with a weak D call TRBD1 (5 bases). The CDR3 has 14 residues. The germline gives CDR1 SQVTM, CDR2 ANQGSEA. The CDR3 sequence: CSVVGNSGANVPTF. CDR3 sequence (DNA): TGCAGCGTTGTGGGGAACTCTGGGGCCAACGTCCCGACTTTC. Full variable domain (remainder filled in from reference TRBV29-1 and TRBJ2-6): SAVISQKPSRDICQRGTSLTIQCQVDSQVTMMFWYRQQPGQSLTLIATANQGSEATYESGFVIDKFPISRPNLTFSTLTVSNMSPEDSSIYLCSVVGNSGANVPTFGAGSRLTVL.

The rearrangement joins TRBV28 to TRBJ2-6; D perhaps matches TRBD2 (5 bases). Trimming removed 2 bases from V and 0 bases from J, with 11 bases in between. CDR3 length: 17 amino acids. Per germline, CDR1 MDHEN and CDR2 SYDVKM. CDR3 coding DNA: TGTGCCAGCAGTTTACCTAGGAGGTACTCTGGGGCCAACGTCCTGACTTTC. Translated: CASSLPRRYSGANVLTF.

V and J are TRBV15 and TRBJ1-2, with D unresolved. This CDR3 has 12 residues. V lost 5 bases and J lost 4, with 8 bases in between. Looked up from germline, CDR1 is LNHNV and CDR2 is YYDKDF (reference sequence). CDR3 bases: TGTGCCACCAGCGGGCTCCGCTATGGCTACACCTTC. Residues: CATSGLRYGYTF.

This rearrangement joins TRBV7-8 to TRBJ2-5; tentative D call: TRBD2 (5 bases). Germline lookup yields CDR1 SGHVS and CDR2 FQNEAQ. Trimming removed 4 bases from V and 2 bases from J, with 17 bases in between. The CDR3 is made up of 16 amino acids. The CDR3 DNA reads as TGTGCCAGCAGCTCTATTCTTGGCAGGACTCAAGAGACCCAGTACTTC. As protein: CASSSILGRTQETQYF.

This clonotype is a singleton in its sample. The J gene is TRBJ2-1, the V gene TRBV9, with no clear D. The CDR3 spans 13 residues. Germline V CDR1 and CDR2: SGDLS, YYNGEE. The V end lost 0 bases, the J end lost 10 bases, and 11 bases lay between the germline ends. The CDR3 sequence: CASSVGARLEQFF. For the CDR3, the DNA is TGTGCCAGCAGCGTAGGAGCGCGGTTGGAGCAGTTCTTC.

In its sample, this clonotype was seen a few times. The rearrangement links TRBV6-4 to TRBJ1-2; D may be TRBD1 (6 bases). The CDR3 consists of 13 residues. V lost 3 bases and J 8 bases, leaving 13 bases between the germline ends. Germline values: CDR1 MRHNA, CDR2 SNTAGT. CDR3 sequence: CASSEQGWGGYTF. In DNA, the CDR3 is TGTGCCAGCAGTGAACAGGGCTGGGGCGGCTACACCTTC.

This chain connects TRBV7-6 to TRBJ1-2; D uncertain. The CDR3 spans 14 residues. V shed 5 bases and J shed 8 bases, with 18 bases lying between them. Germline CDR1 SGHVS, CDR2 FNYEAQ. DNA for the CDR3: TGTGCCAGCAGCGGAGCGTTTCAGGTGGGGGGCTACACCTTC. Encoded protein: CASSGAFQVGGYTF.